This record looks at one TCR beta chain sequence and its context. This entry is derived from a study of blood T cell repertoires in COVID-19. Study-level background: Samples of COVID-19 (acute and convalescent) were obtained from the United States, Italy and Spain.

The V and J ends lost 6 bases and 1 base, in that order; junction bases with no gene match: 3. This CDR3 region has 14 residues. Germline values: CDR1 SGHTA, CDR2 FQGNSA. The protocol was immunoSEQ multiplex PCR, while the TCRdb copy is restricted to in-frame clones and leaves out a portion. The sample has 90,000 to 100,000 clones; about 86% are singletons. Sample: peripheral blood. This TCR came from a man at least 80 years old with acute or convalescent COVID-19. The chain links TRBV7-2 to TRBJ2-7, with 10 bases identical to TRBD1. CDR3 loop: CASSGQGGSYEQYF. CDR3 sequence (DNA): TGTGCCAGCAGTGGACAGGGGGGATCCTACGAGCAGTACTTC.